The rows below give T cell receptor beta chains drawn from one sample of a study of blood T cell repertoires in COVID-19. Only in-frame clones appear in the TCRdb table, and some are missing; sequencing was by immunoSEQ multiplex PCR. The sample has 40,000 or so clones; roughly 85% are singletons. The sample consisted of peripheral blood. Receptor source: a man between 60 and 75 years old with active COVID-19. The CDR3 runs from the conserved cysteine through the conserved F or W. The D gene is left open where the match is weak. Size values are once, few and many counts, or a class for expanded clones, and some rows have none.

>TRBJ1-2|TRBD1|TRBV11-2|few
CASSPGQVMGGYTF
TGTGCCAGCAGCCCGGGACAGGTGATGGGCGGCTACACCTTC
>TRBJ1-2|.|TRBV9|.
CASSVGSEANYGYTF
TGTGCCAGCAGCGTAGGGTCAGAAGCTAACTATGGCTACACCTTC
>TRBJ2-1|TRBD2|TRBV28|.
CASSHGGASGRGEQFF
TGTGCCAGCAGTCATGGGGGGGCTAGCGGGAGGGGTGAGCAGTTCTTC
>TRBJ1-2|TRBD1|TRBV19|.
CASRDGQGGYGYTF
TGTGCCAGTAGGGACGGACAGGGAGGCTATGGCTACACCTTC
>TRBJ2-7|TRBD2|TRBV5-6|.
CASSSVLADYYEQYF
TGTGCCAGCAGCTCCGTGCTAGCGGACTACTACGAGCAGTACTTC
>TRBJ2-7|TRBD1|TRBV5-4|.
CASSTRTGGLYEQYF
TGTGCCAGCAGCACCCGGACAGGGGGCCTCTACGAGCAGTACTTC
>TRBJ1-4|.|TRBV18|.
CASSRRQDTNEKLFF
TGTGCCAGCTCACGCAGACAGGATACTAATGAAAAACTGTTTTTT
>TRBJ2-1|TRBD1|TRBV7-9|.
CASSPGQGPYNEQFF
TGTGCCAGCAGCCCGGGACAGGGGCCCTACAATGAGCAGTTCTTC
>TRBJ1-1|TRBD1|TRBV2|.
CASSAQGAYTEAFF
TGTGCCAGCAGTGCACAGGGGGCATACACTGAAGCTTTCTTT
>TRBJ1-5|.|TRBV18|.
CASSPGSDQPQHF
TGTGCCAGCTCACCAGGTTCGGATCAGCCCCAGCATTTT
>TRBJ2-7|TRBD1|TRBV7-2|.
CASSTGARSEGYEQYF
TGTGCCAGCAGCACAGGGGCCCGCTCAGAGGGCTACGAGCAGTACTTC
>TRBJ2-1|.|TRBV28|.
CASSLTGWARARVHLNEQFF
TGTGCCAGCAGTTTAACCGGGTGGGCCAGAGCGAGGGTCCACCTGAATGAGCAGTTCTTC
>TRBJ1-1|TRBD1|TRBV29-1|.
CSVGTGLNTEAFF
TGCAGCGTTGGGACAGGGCTGAACACTGAAGCTTTCTTT
>TRBJ1-2|.|TRBV12-3/TRBV12-4|.
CASSFHSGYTF
TGTGCCAGCAGTTTTCACTCTGGCTACACCTTC
>TRBJ1-1|.|TRBV11-2|.
CASSLAGYEAFF
TGTGCCAGCAGCTTAGCGGGGTATGAAGCTTTCTTT
>TRBJ2-7|.|TRBV9|.
CASSVESSAYEQYF
TGTGCCAGCAGCGTTGAATCTTCAGCCTACGAGCAGTACTTC
>TRBJ2-1|TRBD2|TRBV27|.
CASSLKPGTSGSTYNEQFF
TGTGCCAGCAGTTTAAAACCCGGGACTAGCGGGAGTACCTACAATGAGCAGTTCTTC
>TRBJ2-3|.|TRBV11-2|.
CASSLYNPTDTQYF
TGTGCCAGCAGCTTATACAACCCCACAGATACGCAGTATTTT
>TRBJ2-2|TRBD2|TRBV9|few
CASSVSGRNTGELFF
TGTGCCAGCAGCGTTAGCGGGAGGAACACCGGGGAGCTGTTTTTT
>TRBJ2-7|.|TRBV11-2|.
CASSLGAIYEQYF
TGTGCCAGCAGCTTAGGGGCCATCTACGAGCAGTACTTC
>TRBJ1-2|TRBD1|TRBV11-2|.
CASSLTGGPTGYGYTF
TGTGCCAGCAGCTTGACAGGGGGGCCCACTGGCTATGGCTACACCTTC
>TRBJ2-7|.|TRBV7-7|.
CASSGGPPYEQYF
TGTGCCAGCAGCGGTGGGCCCCCCTACGAGCAGTACTTC
>TRBJ1-1|.|TRBV12-3/TRBV12-4|.
CASSQDAVTAFF
TGTGCCAGCAGCCAAGACGCGGTGACTGCTTTCTTT
>TRBJ2-5|.|TRBV6-5|.
CASSYPTGGRGETQYF
TGTGCCAGCAGTTACCCGACTGGGGGGCGGGGGGAGACCCAGTACTTC
>TRBJ1-3|TRBD1|TRBV7-9|medium-sized
CASSWGQHSGNTIYF
TGTGCCAGCAGCTGGGGACAGCACTCTGGAAACACCATATATTTT
>TRBJ2-1|TRBD2|TRBV20-1|.
CSASHGGGDYNEQFF
TGCAGTGCTAGTCATGGGGGGGGAGACTACAATGAGCAGTTCTTC
>TRBJ2-3|.|TRBV3-1/TRBV3-2|once
CASSQGSGDADTQYF
TGTGCCAGCAGCCAGGGGTCAGGGGACGCAGATACGCAGTATTTT
>TRBJ1-2|.|TRBV7-9|.
CASSLVDNGIYGYTF
TGTGCCAGCAGCTTAGTGGACAACGGAATCTATGGCTACACCTTC
>TRBJ2-3|.|TRBV9|.
CASSVGGADTQYF
TGTGCCAGCAGCGTTGGAGGGGCAGATACGCAGTATTTT
>TRBJ1-2|.|TRBV28|.
CASSLGPLGSTF
TGTGCCAGCAGTCTGGGGCCATTGGGAAGCACCTTC
>TRBJ2-1|TRBD2|TRBV19|.
CASSLSGRANEQFF
TGTGCCAGTAGTCTAAGCGGGAGGGCCAATGAGCAGTTCTTC
>TRBJ2-5|.|TRBV14|.
CASSQRTYTDEETQYF
TGTGCCAGCAGCCAGAGGACATACACCGATGAAGAGACCCAGTACTTC